The clone carrying this T cell receptor (beta chain) has a count of ten or more. Its antigen is currently unknown. The V end was cut by 1 base, the J end by 8 bases, with 6 bases between. The germline gives CDR1 SGHTA, CDR2 FQGNSA. CDR3 length: 12 amino acids. These data belong to a study of blood T cells in healthy people across ages. Study information: Roughly one uniquely barcoded beta molecule per two T cells was captured.

A sample-barcoded 5' primer and a J-beta primer mix were used in a second PCR of roughly 7 to 12 cycles. TCRdb itself ran the 5' RACE reads through MiXCR, one entry per CDR3 protein. The sample lists 1.5 million to 2 million distinct CDR3 sequences; roughly 30% were seen once. Whole-study findings and limits: PBMC samples, being unsorted, prevented any conclusive comparison of naive and antigen-experienced cells.

This clonotype originated in a woman aged 30 to 39 in good health. The chain has TRBV7-2 and TRBJ2-1; D ambiguous. Material: blood. The CDR3 bases are TGTGCCAGCAGCTTAGATGTAGATGAGCAGTTCTTC. Amino acid sequence: CASSLDVDEQFF.